This record looks at one T cell receptor beta chain sequence and its context. Per germline, CDR1 LNHDA and CDR2 SQIVND (reference sequence). The CDR3 has 20 amino acids. V was pared by 5 bases and J by 0 bases, with 25 bases between. These data come from a study of blood T cell repertoires in COVID-19. About the research overall: PBMCs, B-cell-depleted T cells, or T cells provided the cDNA or gDNA that made up the material.

Per the authors' pipeline: It was from reference gene primer amplification that nucleated cell counts were estimated. Produced via immunoSEQ multiplex PCR; TCRdb's table is partial and in-frame only. V and J calls plus clone size are reproduced from that table; the DNA served to infer D and trimming. The sample yields 50,000 to 80,000 clones, roughly 84% seen once. The chain is built from TRBV19 and TRBJ1-4; D call uncertain. The sequence was obtained from a woman aged 55-70 years with acute or convalescent COVID-19. Sequenced sample: peripheral blood. CDR3 in DNA: TGTGCCAGTAGTGCCCTGACACCTCGTCGGGGAAGTACAACTAATGAAAAACTGTTTTTT. Amino acid sequence: CASSALTPRRGSTTNEKLFF. Looking up the rest from reference TRBV19 and TRBJ1-4 gives the full variable domain: DGGITQSPKYLFRKEGQNVTLSCEQNLNHDAMYWYRQDPGQGLRLIYYSQIVNDFQKGDIAEGYSVSREKKESFPLTVTSAQKNPTAFYLCASSALTPRRGSTTNEKLFFGSGTQLSVL.